The TCR beta chain described here comes from a study of blood T cell repertoires in COVID-19. The overall study: Material from acute and convalescent COVID-19 was sourced from the United States, Italy and Spain.

CDR1 and CDR2 (germline): LGHDT, YNNKEL (reference sequence). The CDR3 sequence is 15 residues long. V was trimmed by 3 bases and J by 7 bases, leaving 16 bases between them. Study processing details: The assay estimated nucleated cells by amplifying reference gene primers. Here immunoSEQ multiplex PCR was the method, and the copy in TCRdb shows in-frame clones only, minus some. The DNA was the basis for D and trimming; V, J and clone size are from that table. Among 65,000 to 70,000 clones listed, approximately 86% were seen once. The clonotype was recovered from an older woman with acute or convalescent COVID-19. Material: peripheral blood. The chain employs TRBV3-1 (or the pseudogene TRBV3-2) and TRBJ2-1; tentatively, D is TRBD1 (6 bases). The CDR3 sequence: CASSHLPDSFNEQFF. Here the CDR3 DNA reads TGTGCCAGCAGCCATCTCCCGGACAGTTTTAATGAGCAGTTCTTC.